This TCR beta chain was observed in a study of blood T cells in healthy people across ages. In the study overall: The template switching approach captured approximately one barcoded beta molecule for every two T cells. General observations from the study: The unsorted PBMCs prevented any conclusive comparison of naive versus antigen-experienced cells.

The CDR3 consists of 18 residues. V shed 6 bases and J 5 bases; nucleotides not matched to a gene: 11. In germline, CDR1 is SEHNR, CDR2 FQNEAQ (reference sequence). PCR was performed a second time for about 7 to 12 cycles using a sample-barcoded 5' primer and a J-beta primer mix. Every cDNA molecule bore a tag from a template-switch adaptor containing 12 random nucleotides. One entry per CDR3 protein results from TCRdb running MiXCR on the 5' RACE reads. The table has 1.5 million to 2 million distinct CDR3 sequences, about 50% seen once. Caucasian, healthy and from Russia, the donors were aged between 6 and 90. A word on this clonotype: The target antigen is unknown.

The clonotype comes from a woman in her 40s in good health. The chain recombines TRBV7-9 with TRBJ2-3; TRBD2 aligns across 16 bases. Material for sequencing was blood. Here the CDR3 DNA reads TGTGCCAGCAGTCGACCGGGACTAGCGGGGGGGCCGATAGATACGCAGTATTTT. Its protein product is CASSRPGLAGGPIDTQYF.